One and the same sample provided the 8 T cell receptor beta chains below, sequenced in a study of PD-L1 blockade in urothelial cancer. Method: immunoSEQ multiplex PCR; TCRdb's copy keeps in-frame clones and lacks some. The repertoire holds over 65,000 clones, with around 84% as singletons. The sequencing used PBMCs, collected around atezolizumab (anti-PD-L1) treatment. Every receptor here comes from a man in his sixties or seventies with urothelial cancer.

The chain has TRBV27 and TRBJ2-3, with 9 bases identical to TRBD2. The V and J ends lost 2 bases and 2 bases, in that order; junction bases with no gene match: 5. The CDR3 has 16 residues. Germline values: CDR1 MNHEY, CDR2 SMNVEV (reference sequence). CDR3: CASSLTGTSYTDTQYF. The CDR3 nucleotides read TGTGCCAGCAGTTTAACCGGGACTAGCTACACAGATACGCAGTATTTT.

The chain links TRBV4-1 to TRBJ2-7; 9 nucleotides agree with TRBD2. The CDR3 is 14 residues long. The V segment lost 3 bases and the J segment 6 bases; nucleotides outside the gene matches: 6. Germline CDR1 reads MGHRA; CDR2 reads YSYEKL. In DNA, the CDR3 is TGCGCCAGCAGCCAGCCGGGACTAGCTGCCGAGCAGTACTTC. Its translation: CASSQPGLAAEQYF.

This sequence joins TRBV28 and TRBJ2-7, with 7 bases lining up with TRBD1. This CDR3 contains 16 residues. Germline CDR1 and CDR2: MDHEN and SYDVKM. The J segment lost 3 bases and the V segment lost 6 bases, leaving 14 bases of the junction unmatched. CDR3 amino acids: CASSPDGGQPYYEQYF. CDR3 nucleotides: TGTGCCAGCAGCCCCGATGGGGGACAGCCGTACTACGAGCAGTACTTC.

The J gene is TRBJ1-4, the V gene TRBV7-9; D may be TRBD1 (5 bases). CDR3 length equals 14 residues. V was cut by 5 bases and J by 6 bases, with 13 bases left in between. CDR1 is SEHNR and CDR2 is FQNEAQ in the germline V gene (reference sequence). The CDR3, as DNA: TGTGCCAGCAGCCCCTCGGGGGGGGATGAAAAACTGTTTTTT. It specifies CASSPSGGDEKLFF.

This CDR3 is CASSLTDPRGMQYF. CDR3 coding DNA: TGTGCCAGCAGTTTAACGGACCCCCGAGGGATGCAGTACTTC. The genes are TRBV28 and TRBJ2-7, with D perhaps TRBD2 (5 bases). Germline loops: CDR1 MDHEN, CDR2 SYDVKM. The CDR3 sequence is 14 residues long. Trimming took 2 bases from V and 9 from J, leaving 17 bases between them. Combining the CDR3 with reference TRBV28 and TRBJ2-7 gives the whole variable domain DVKVTQSSRYLVKRTGEKVFLECVQDMDHENMFWYRQDPGLGLRLIYFSYDVKMKEKGDIPEGYSVSREKKERFSLILESASTNQTSMYLCASSLTDPRGMQYFGPGTRLTVT.

The CDR3 protein is CASSLLGASNQPQHF. For the CDR3, the DNA is TGCGCCAGCAGCTTGCTAGGGGCAAGCAATCAGCCCCAGCATTTT. The chain carries TRBV5-1 and TRBJ1-5, with TRBD1 as a possible D gene (5 bases). Germline CDR1 SGHRS, CDR2 YFSETQ. The length of the CDR3 is 15 residues. V dropped 1 base and J dropped 1 base, with 9 bases sitting between them.

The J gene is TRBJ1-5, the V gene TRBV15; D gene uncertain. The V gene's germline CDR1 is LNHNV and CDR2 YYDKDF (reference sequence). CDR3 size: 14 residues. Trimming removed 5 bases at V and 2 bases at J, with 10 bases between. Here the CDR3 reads CATSLAWGNQPQHF. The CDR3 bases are TGTGCCACCAGCCTAGCCTGGGGCAATCAGCCCCAGCATTTT.

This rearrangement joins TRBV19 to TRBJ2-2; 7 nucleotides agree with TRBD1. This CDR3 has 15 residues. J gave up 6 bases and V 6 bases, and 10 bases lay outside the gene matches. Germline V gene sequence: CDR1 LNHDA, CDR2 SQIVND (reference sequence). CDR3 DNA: TGTGCCAGTAGGCGGTTTGAGGGGGCATCCGGGGAGCTGTTTTTT. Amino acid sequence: CASRRFEGASGELFF.